This T cell receptor (beta chain) was captured by sequencing in a study of metastatic and nonmetastatic thyroid tumors. The wider study: Across peripheral blood and tumor or nodule tissue samples taken from malignant and benign thyroid patients, the repertoires were compared with one another.

Whole-study findings and limits: Within blood and tumor, benign nodules reportedly had significantly lower TCR beta diversity than malignant thyroid tumors did.

This clone was recorded a few times. What it recognizes is unknown. Original data processing: A papillary thyroid cancer distant-metastasis classifier was built from CDR3 differences across clinicopathological groups. TCRdb re-called the PCR reads via MiXCR. For this entry, the V and J calls and clone size follow TCRdb and not the study's own pipeline. Counted here are some 38,000 clones, approximately 51% occurring once; the ten biggest clones make up roughly 25%. None of the patients had undergone any treatment ahead of thyroid surgery. J lost 8 bases, V lost 3 bases, and 11 bases had no gene match. Germline CDR1 is KGHDR and CDR2 is SFDVKD. This CDR3 spans 15 amino acids.

The sequence came from a male donor with papillary thyroid cancer or a benign thyroid nodule (not recorded which). Some clones in this sample may be carry-over from other donors' samples. The chain joins TRBV24-1 to TRBJ1-2; 7 bases are shared with TRBD1. Sequenced sample: tumor tissue. CDR3 residues: CATSDTGTEPRGYTF. The DNA of the CDR3 is TGTGCCACCAGTGATACCGGGACAGAGCCTCGGGGCTACACCTTC.